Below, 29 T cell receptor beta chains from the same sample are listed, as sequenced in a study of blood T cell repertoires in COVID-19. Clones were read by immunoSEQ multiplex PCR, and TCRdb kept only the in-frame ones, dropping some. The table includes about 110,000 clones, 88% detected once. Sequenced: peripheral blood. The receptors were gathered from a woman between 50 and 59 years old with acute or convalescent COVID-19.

CDR3 nucleotide sequence: TGTGCCAGCAGTTTATCGAGGGAACTGAATTCACCCCTCCACTTT. Amino acids: CASSLSRELNSPLHF. The genes are TRBV27 and TRBJ1-6; no clear D. The germline V gene has CDR1 MNHEY and CDR2 SMNVEV (reference sequence). Trimming pared 0 bases from V and 7 bases from J, leaving 10 bases between. CDR3 length: 15 residues.

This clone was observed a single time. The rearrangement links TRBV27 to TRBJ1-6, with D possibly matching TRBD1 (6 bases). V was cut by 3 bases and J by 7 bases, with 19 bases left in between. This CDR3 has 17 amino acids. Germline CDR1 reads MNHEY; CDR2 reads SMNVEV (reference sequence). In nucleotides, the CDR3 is TGTGCCAGCAGTTTTTCCACTGGTCGAGGGGGAAATTCACCCCTCCACTTT. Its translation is CASSFSTGRGGNSPLHF.

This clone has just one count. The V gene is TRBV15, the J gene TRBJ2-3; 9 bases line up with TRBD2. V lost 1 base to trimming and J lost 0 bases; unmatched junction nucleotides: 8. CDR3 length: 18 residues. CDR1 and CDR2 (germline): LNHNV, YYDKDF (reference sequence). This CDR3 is CATSRARASGASTDTQYF. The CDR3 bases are TGTGCCACCAGCAGAGCTCGGGCTAGCGGGGCCAGCACAGATACGCAGTATTTT.

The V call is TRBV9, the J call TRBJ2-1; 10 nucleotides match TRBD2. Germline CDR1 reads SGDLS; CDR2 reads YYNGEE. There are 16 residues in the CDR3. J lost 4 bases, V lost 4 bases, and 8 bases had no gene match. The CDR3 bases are TGTGCCAGCAGCACCGGGATAGCGGGAGGTTACAATGAGCAGTTCTTC. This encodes CASSTGIAGGYNEQFF.

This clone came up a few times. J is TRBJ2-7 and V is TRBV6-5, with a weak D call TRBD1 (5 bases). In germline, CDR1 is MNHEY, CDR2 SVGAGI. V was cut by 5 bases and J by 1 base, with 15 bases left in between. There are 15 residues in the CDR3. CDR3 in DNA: TGTGCCAGCAGTCGAGCAGGGCTTACTTCCTACGAGCAGTACTTC. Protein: CASSRAGLTSYEQYF.

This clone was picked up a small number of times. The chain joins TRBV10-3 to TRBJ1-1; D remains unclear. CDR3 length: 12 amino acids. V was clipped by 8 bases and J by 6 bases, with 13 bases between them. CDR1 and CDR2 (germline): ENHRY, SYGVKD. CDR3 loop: CAIGREAAEAFF. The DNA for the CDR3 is TGTGCCATCGGGCGGGAGGCAGCTGAAGCTTTCTTT.

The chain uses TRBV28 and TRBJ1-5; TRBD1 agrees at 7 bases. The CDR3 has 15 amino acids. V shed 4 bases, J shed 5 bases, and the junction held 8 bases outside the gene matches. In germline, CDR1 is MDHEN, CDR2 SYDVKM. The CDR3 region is CASSSADRTDQPQHF. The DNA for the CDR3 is TGTGCCAGCAGTTCGGCGGACAGGACCGATCAGCCCCAGCATTTT.

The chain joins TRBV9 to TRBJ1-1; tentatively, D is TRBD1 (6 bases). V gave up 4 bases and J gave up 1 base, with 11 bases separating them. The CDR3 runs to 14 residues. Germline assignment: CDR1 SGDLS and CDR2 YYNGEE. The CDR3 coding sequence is TGTGCCAGCAGCCCCGGGACACCGAACACTGAAGCTTTCTTT. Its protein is CASSPGTPNTEAFF.

CDR3 DNA: TGTGCCAGCATGCTCGGTTCGAACACCGGGGAGCTGTTTTTT. Translation gives CASMLGSNTGELFF. This rearrangement joins TRBV6-5 to TRBJ2-2; D is unresolved. V was trimmed by 7 bases and J by 0 bases, leaving 9 bases between them. The CDR3 loop spans 14 amino acids. In germline, CDR1 is MNHEY, CDR2 SVGAGI.

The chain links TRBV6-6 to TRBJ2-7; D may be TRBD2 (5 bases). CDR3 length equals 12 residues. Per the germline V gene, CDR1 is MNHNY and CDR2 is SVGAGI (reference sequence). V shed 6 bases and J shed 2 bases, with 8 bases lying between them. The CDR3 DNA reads TGTGCCAGCAGCCGGGATACCTACGAGCAGTACTTC. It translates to CASSRDTYEQYF.

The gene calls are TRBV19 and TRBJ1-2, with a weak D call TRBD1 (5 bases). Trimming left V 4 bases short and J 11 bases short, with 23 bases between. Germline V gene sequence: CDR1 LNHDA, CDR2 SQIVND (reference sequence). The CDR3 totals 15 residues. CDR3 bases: TGTGCCAGTAGTACCCCAGAGGATCGGTTCGGGGGTTACACCTTC. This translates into CASSTPEDRFGGYTF.

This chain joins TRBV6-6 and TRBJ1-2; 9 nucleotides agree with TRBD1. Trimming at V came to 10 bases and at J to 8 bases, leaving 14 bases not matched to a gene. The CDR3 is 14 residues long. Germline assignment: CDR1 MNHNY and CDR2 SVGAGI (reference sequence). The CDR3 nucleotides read TGTGCCACCGGAAGCCCACAGGGGGCTGGGGGCTACACCTTC. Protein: CATGSPQGAGGYTF.

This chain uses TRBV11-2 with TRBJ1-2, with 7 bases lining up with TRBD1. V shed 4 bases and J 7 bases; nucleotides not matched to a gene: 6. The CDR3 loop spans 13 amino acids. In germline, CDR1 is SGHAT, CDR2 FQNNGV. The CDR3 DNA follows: TGTGCCAGCAGCTCGCAGACAGGGTCTGGCTACACCTTC. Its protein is CASSSQTGSGYTF.

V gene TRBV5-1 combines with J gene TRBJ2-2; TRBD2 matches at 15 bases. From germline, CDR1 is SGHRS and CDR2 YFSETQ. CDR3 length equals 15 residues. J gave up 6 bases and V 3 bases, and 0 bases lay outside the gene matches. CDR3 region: CASSWTSGRAGELFF. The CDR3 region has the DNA TGCGCCAGCAGCTGGACTAGCGGGAGGGCCGGGGAGCTGTTTTTT.

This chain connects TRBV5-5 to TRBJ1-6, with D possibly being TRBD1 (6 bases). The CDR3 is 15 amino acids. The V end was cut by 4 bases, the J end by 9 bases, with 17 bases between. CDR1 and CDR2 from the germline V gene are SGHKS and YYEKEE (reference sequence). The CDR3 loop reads CASSAPGQGVSPLHF. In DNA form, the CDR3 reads TGTGCCAGCAGCGCTCCGGGACAAGGAGTTTCACCCCTCCACTTT. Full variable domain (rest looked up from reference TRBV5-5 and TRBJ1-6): DAGVTQSPTHLIKTRGQQVTLRCSPISGHKSVSWYQQVLGQGPQFIFQYYEKEERGRGNFPDRFSARQFPNYSSELNVNALLLGDSALYLCASSAPGQGVSPLHFGNGTRLTVT.

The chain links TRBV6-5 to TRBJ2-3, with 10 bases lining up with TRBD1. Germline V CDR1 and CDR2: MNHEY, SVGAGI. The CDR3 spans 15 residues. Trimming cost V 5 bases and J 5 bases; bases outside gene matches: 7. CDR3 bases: TGTGCCAGCAGTCCGACAGGGGGCGGTGTAGATACGCAGTATTTT. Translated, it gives CASSPTGGGVDTQYF.

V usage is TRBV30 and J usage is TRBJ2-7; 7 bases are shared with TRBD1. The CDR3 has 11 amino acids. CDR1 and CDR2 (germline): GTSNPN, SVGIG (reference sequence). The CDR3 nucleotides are TGTGCTCACGGACAGGCGGATGAGCAGTACTTC. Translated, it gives CAHGQADEQYF.

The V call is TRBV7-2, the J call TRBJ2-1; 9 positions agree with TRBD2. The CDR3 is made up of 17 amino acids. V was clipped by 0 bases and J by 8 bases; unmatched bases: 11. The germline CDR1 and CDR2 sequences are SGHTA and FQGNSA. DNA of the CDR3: TGTGCCAGCAGCTTAGCGCCAGCGGGAGGCCCGGGGGATGAGCAGTTCTTC. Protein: CASSLAPAGGPGDEQFF.

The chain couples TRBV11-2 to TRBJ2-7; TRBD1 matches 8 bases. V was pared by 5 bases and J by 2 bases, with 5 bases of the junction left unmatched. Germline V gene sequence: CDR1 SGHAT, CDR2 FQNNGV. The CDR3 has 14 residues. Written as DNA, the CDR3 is TGTGCCAGCAGCCTTGACAGGGGAACCTACGAGCAGTACTTC. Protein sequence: CASSLDRGTYEQYF.

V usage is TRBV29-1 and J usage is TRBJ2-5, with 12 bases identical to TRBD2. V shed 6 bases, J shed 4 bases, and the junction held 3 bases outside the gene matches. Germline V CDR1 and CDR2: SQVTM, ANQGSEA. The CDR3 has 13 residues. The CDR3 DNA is TGCAGCGTCGAGGGACTAGCGGGAGAGACCCAGTACTTC. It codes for CSVEGLAGETQYF.

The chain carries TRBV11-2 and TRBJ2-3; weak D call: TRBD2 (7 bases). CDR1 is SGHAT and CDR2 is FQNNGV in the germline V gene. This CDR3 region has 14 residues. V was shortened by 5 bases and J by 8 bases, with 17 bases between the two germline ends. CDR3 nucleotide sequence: TGTGCCAGCAGCACTGCCACAGGGAGGGCTACGCAGTATTTT. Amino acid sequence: CASSTATGRATQYF.

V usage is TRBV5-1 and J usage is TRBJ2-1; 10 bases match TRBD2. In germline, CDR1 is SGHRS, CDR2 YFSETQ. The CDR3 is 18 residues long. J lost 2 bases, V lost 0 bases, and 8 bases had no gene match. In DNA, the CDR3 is TGCGCCAGCAGCTTGGCCCTAGCGGGAGTCAACCCCTACAATGAGCAGTTCTTC. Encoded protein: CASSLALAGVNPYNEQFF.

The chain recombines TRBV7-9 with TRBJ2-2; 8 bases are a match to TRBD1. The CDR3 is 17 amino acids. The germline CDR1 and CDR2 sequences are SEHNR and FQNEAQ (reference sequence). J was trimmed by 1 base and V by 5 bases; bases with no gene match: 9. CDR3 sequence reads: CASSRSAGTGNTGELFF. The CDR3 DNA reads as TGTGCCAGCAGCAGAAGCGCCGGGACAGGGAACACCGGGGAGCTGTTTTTT.

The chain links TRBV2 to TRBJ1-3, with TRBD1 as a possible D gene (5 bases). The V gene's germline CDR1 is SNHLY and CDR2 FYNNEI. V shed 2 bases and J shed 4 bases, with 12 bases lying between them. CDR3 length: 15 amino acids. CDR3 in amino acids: CASSELSGPGNTIYF. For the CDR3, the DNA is TGTGCCAGCAGTGAACTTTCAGGGCCCGGAAACACCATATATTTT.

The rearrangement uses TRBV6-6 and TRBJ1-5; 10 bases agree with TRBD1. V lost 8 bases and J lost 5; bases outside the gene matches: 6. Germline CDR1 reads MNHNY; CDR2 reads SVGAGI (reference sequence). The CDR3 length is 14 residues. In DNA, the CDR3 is TGTGCCAGCGGCCAGGGACAGGGGCATCAGCCCCAGCATTTT. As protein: CASGQGQGHQPQHF.

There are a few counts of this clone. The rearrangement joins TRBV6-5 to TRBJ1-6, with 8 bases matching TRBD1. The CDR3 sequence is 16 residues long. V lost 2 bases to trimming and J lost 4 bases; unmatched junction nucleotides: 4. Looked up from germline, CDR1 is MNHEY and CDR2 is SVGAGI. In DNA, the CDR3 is TGTGCCAGCAGTTACGGGGACAGGATTTATAATTCACCCCTCCACTTT. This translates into CASSYGDRIYNSPLHF.

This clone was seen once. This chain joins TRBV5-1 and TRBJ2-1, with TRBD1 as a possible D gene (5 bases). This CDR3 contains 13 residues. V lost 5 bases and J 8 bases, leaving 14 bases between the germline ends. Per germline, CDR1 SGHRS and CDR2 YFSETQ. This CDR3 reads CASRGVATDEQFF. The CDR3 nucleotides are TGCGCCAGCAGAGGGGTAGCAACGGATGAGCAGTTCTTC.

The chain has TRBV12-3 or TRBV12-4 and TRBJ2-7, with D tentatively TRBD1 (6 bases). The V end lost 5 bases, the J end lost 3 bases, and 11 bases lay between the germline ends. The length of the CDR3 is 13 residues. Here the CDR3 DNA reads TGTGCCAGCAGTCCCCAGGGGAACTACGAGCAGTACTTC. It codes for CASSPQGNYEQYF.

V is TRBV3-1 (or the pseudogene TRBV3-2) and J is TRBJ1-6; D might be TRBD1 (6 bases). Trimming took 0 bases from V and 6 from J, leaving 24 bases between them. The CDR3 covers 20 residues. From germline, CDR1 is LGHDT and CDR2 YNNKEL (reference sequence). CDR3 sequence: CASSQEAPDSPSFANSPLHF. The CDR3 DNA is TGTGCCAGCAGCCAAGAAGCTCCGGACAGTCCTTCGTTCGCTAATTCACCCCTCCACTTT.